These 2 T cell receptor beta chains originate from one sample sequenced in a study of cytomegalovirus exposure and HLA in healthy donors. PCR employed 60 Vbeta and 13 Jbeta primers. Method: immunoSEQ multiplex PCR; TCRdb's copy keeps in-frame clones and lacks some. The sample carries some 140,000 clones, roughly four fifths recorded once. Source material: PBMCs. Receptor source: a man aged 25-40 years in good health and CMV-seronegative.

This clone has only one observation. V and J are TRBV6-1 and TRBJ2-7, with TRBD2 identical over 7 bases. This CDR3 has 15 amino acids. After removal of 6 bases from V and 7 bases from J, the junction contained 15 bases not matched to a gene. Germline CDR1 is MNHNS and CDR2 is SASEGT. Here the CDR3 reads CASRLIPGGTEEQYF. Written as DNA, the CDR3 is TGTGCCAGCAGGCTCATCCCGGGAGGCACGGAAGAGCAGTACTTC.

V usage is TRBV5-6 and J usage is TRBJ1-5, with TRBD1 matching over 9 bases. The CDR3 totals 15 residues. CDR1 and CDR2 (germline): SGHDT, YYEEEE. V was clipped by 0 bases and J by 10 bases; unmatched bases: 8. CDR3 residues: CASSLGTGALSPQHF. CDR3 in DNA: TGTGCCAGCAGCTTGGGGACAGGGGCCCTTTCTCCCCAGCATTTT.